A single sample is the source of the 7 T cell receptor beta chains below, sequenced in a study of T cells in Graves' hyperthyroidism and ophthalmopathy. Using RNA transcripts as the source, TCR beta CDR3 regions were amplified. The HTBI primer set served for first-round RT-PCR of the TCR CDR3. TCRdb independently ran MiXCR on the multiplex PCR reads; one entry per CDR3 protein. Of approximately 490,000 distinct CDR3 sequences in the sample, under 25% were seen once. The sequenced sample was blood. The receptor source for this set is a woman aged 70-85 years with Graves' ophthalmopathy.

At least ten counts were recorded for this clonotype. The chain recombines TRBV5-1 with TRBJ2-3; the D gene is possibly TRBD2 (5 bases). V was pared by 0 bases and J by 0 bases, with 8 bases between. CDR1 is SGHRS and CDR2 is YFSETQ in the germline V gene. The CDR3 loop spans 15 amino acids. CDR3 protein: CASSLEGVSTDTQYF. The CDR3, as DNA: TGCGCCAGCAGCTTGGAGGGAGTCAGCACAGATACGCAGTATTTT.

This clonotype was recorded at least ten times. This chain joins TRBV12-3 or TRBV12-4 and TRBJ2-7; 8 bases are a match to TRBD2. The V and J ends lost 4 bases and 5 bases, in that order; junction bases with no gene match: 7. The CDR3 length is 14 residues. The CDR3 loop is CASSYSGSFDEQYF. The DNA of the CDR3 is TGTGCCAGCAGTTACAGCGGGAGTTTCGACGAGCAGTACTTC.

The chain uses TRBV13 and TRBJ1-5; 7 bases are a match to TRBD1. The germline V gene encodes CDR1 PRHDT and CDR2 FYEKMQ (reference sequence). The CDR3 has 16 residues. Trimming cost V 5 bases and J 2 bases; bases outside gene matches: 9. The CDR3 loop reads CASSQTGFSGNQPQHF. The CDR3 DNA sequence: TGTGCCAGCAGCCAGACAGGGTTTAGTGGCAATCAGCCCCAGCATTTT.

This clonotype was detected a few times. The rearrangement joins TRBV6-2 or TRBV6-3 to TRBJ2-7, with 10 bases that match TRBD1. The CDR3 has 14 amino acids. V trimming: 6 bases; J trimming: 5 bases; junction bases outside the gene matches: 7. Germline CDR1 MNHEY, CDR2 SVGEGT. The CDR3 sequence is CASRFGQGENEQYF. The CDR3 nucleotides are TGTGCCAGCAGATTCGGACAGGGGGAGAACGAGCAGTACTTC.

The gene calls are TRBV4-1 and TRBJ2-6, with D perhaps TRBD1 (5 bases). The V end lost 3 bases, the J end lost 2 bases, and 8 bases lay between the germline ends. CDR3 length equals 15 residues. Germline values: CDR1 MGHRA, CDR2 YSYEKL. Here the CDR3 DNA reads TGCGCCAGCAGCCAGCTGACAGCTGGGGCCAACGTCCTGACTTTC. It codes for CASSQLTAGANVLTF.

In its sample, this clonotype was seen many times. CDR3 sequence: CAWRIQGARVNTEAFF. CDR3 DNA: TGTGCCTGGAGGATTCAGGGGGCAAGGGTGAACACTGAAGCTTTCTTT. V usage is TRBV30 and J usage is TRBJ1-1, with TRBD1 matching 8 bases. Per the germline V gene, CDR1 is GTSNPN and CDR2 is SVGIG (reference sequence). The J segment lost 0 bases and the V segment lost 3 bases, leaving 9 bases of the junction unmatched. The CDR3 length is 16 residues.

There are a few counts of this clonotype. The CDR3 DNA is TGTGCCATCAGTGAGTGGACAGGGGAAGGCTATGGCTACACCTTC. This codes for CAISEWTGEGYGYTF. V usage is TRBV10-3 and J usage is TRBJ1-2; 9 bases agree with TRBD1. Germline V CDR1 and CDR2: ENHRY, SYGVKD. This CDR3 is built from 15 residues. After removal of 1 base from V and 4 bases from J, the junction contained 4 bases not matched to a gene.